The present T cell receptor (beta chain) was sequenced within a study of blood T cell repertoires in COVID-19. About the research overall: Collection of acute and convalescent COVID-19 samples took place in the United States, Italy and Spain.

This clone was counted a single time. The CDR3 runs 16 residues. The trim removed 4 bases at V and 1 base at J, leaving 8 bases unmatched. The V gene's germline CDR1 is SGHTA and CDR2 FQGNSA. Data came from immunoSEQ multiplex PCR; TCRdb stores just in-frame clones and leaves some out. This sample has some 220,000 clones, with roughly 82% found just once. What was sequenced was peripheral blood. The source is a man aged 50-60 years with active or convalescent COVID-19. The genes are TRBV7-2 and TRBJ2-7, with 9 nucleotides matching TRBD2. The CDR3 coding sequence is TGTGCCAGCAGCTCCTTCACTAGCGGGTTATCCTACGAGCAGTACTTC. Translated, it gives CASSSFTSGLSYEQYF. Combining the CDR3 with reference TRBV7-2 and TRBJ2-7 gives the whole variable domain GAGVSQSPSNKVTEKGKDVELRCDPISGHTALYWYRQSLGQGLEFLIYFQGNSAPDKSGLPSDRFSAERTGGSVSTLTIQRTQQEDSAVYLCASSSFTSGLSYEQYFGPGTRLTVT.